Shown below are 22 T cell receptor beta chains from a single sample sequenced in a study of blood T cell repertoires in COVID-19. Clones were read by immunoSEQ multiplex PCR, and TCRdb kept only the in-frame ones, dropping some. The sample consists of approximately 170,000 clones, roughly 84% of them appearing once. Sequencing was done on a sample of peripheral blood. The receptors originated from a human donor with acute or convalescent COVID-19. The donor label of this sample is uncertain.

A few counts support this clone. CDR3 sequence reads: CSASWGASGWRRTGELFF. The CDR3 nucleotides read TGCAGTGCTAGTTGGGGAGCTAGCGGGTGGAGGCGGACCGGGGAGCTGTTTTTT. V usage is TRBV20-1 and J usage is TRBJ2-2, with 8 bases aligning to TRBD2. Germline V gene sequence: CDR1 DFQATT, CDR2 SNEGSKA (reference sequence). V gave up 3 bases and J gave up 5 bases; unmatched junction bases: 17. The CDR3 loop spans 18 amino acids.

This clone has a single count. This chain connects TRBV6-1 to TRBJ1-3; D gene unclear. This CDR3 spans 16 amino acids. Germline V gene lookup returns CDR1 MNHNS and CDR2 SASEGT. The ends were cut back, 2 bases at V and 0 bases at J, with 11 bases in the middle. CDR3 sequence: CASSEFGVISGNTIYF. In nucleotides, the CDR3 is TGTGCCAGCAGTGAATTCGGGGTGATCTCTGGAAACACCATATATTTT.

V usage is TRBV21-1 and J usage is TRBJ1-5; no check of the table's D call, TRBD1, against the DNA was made. TRBV21-1 is termed a pseudogene. The CDR3 is made up of 19 amino acids. The CDR3 nucleotides read TGTGCCAGCAGCAAAGTGGGGACAGGGGGGGAGTATAGCAATCAGCCCCAGCATTTT. It codes for CASSKVGTGGEYSNQPQHF.

The gene calls are TRBV7-9 and TRBJ2-4; 10 nucleotides match TRBD2. V dropped 0 bases and J dropped 9; count of bases not matched to a gene: 11. Germline loops: CDR1 SEHNR, CDR2 FQNEAQ (reference sequence). CDR3 length: 17 residues. The CDR3 nucleotides are TGTGCCAGCAGCTTAGCATCAGCGGGAGGGGGCGGTGGCATTCAGTACTTC. Amino acid sequence: CASSLASAGGGGGIQYF.

This clone turned up a few times. The chain uses TRBV19 and TRBJ2-6; D is possibly TRBD1 (5 bases). In germline, CDR1 is LNHDA, CDR2 SQIVND (reference sequence). Trimming shortened V by 7 bases and J by 3 bases, and 13 bases separated the two germline ends. The CDR3 loop spans 15 amino acids. The CDR3 nucleotides are TGTGCCAGTACAGGGTTGATTGGTGGGGCCAACGTCCTGACTTTC. This codes for CASTGLIGGANVLTF. Together with reference TRBV19 and TRBJ2-6, the CDR3 gives the full variable domain: DGGITQSPKYLFRKEGQNVTLSCEQNLNHDAMYWYRQDPGQGLRLIYYSQIVNDFQKGDIAEGYSVSREKKESFPLTVTSAQKNPTAFYLCASTGLIGGANVLTFGAGSRLTVL.

The CDR3 nucleotides read TGTGCCAGCAGCTATTTCGGACAGGGACGTTCACCCCTCCACTTT. This gives the protein CASSYFGQGRSPLHF. This rearrangement joins TRBV11-3 to TRBJ1-6; 8 nucleotides agree with TRBD1. V lost 4 bases and J lost 9; bases outside the gene matches: 8. The CDR3 sequence is 15 residues long. Germline CDR1 is SGHNT and CDR2 is YENEEA.

This CDR3 reads CASSEVYGSSPLHF. CDR3 coding DNA: TGCGCCAGCAGCGAGGTATACGGTAGTTCACCCCTCCACTTT. This rearrangement joins TRBV5-1 to TRBJ1-6; no clear D gene. Germline V gene lookup returns CDR1 SGHRS and CDR2 YFSETQ. The CDR3 length is 14 residues. Trimming cost V 4 bases and J 9 bases, with 14 bases left between them.

The CDR3 spells CAGTEGGGGNQPQHF. Here the CDR3 DNA reads TGTGCCGGGACCGAGGGGGGGGGAGGCAATCAGCCCCAGCATTTT. The chain uses TRBV6-5 and TRBJ1-5; a weak D match, TRBD1 (6 bases). The CDR3 covers 15 residues. The V end lost 11 bases, the J end lost 2 bases, and 19 bases lay between the germline ends. Germline values: CDR1 MNHEY, CDR2 SVGAGI.

The gene calls are TRBV7-3 and TRBJ2-1, with unresolved D. Germline V gene data show CDR1 as SGHTA and CDR2 as FQGTGA. This CDR3 has 15 amino acids. The ends were cut back, 1 base at V and 7 bases at J, with 14 bases in the middle. CDR3 protein: CASSLIVGSQNEQFF. The CDR3, as DNA: TGTGCCAGCAGCTTAATTGTGGGCTCCCAGAATGAGCAGTTCTTC.

On this clone itself: Other DNA sequences in the same sample also yield this CDR3. The rearrangement uses TRBV10-3 and TRBJ1-2, with TRBD1 identical over 8 bases. CDR3 length: 13 amino acids. Trimming cost V 6 bases and J 3 bases; bases outside gene matches: 3. Germline V gives CDR1 ENHRY, CDR2 SYGVKD. CDR3 in DNA: TGTGCCATCAGCACACAGGGGGACTATGGCTACACCTTC. Encoded protein: CAISTQGDYGYTF.

The V and J genes are TRBV4-1 and TRBJ1-5; tentative D call: TRBD1 (6 bases). The germline V gene has CDR1 MGHRA and CDR2 YSYEKL. The CDR3 is 16 amino acids. V lost 1 base to trimming and J lost 1 base, with 11 bases between them. CDR3 sequence: CASSQVQGLSNQPQHF. For the CDR3, the DNA is TGCGCCAGCAGCCAAGTACAGGGCTTAAGCAATCAGCCCCAGCATTTT.

Turning to this clone: Other DNA sequences in the same sample also yield this CDR3. The chain links TRBV7-9 to TRBJ2-3; D is possibly TRBD2 (7 bases). The CDR3 consists of 15 residues. The V end was cut by 1 base, the J end by 1 base, with 9 bases between. CDR1 and CDR2 from the germline V gene are SEHNR and FQNEAQ (reference sequence). CDR3 residues: CASSLGGGGTDTQYF. The CDR3 DNA is TGTGCCAGCAGCTTAGGCGGGGGCGGCACAGATACGCAGTATTTT.

CDR3 bases: TGTGCCATCAGCAGGGAAGTAGACAATGAGCAGTTCTTC. Its protein product is CAISREVDNEQFF. The chain combines TRBV10-3 with TRBJ2-1; TRBD1 is a possible D gene (5 bases). The CDR3 has 13 residues. Germline loops: CDR1 ENHRY, CDR2 SYGVKD. Trimming stripped 6 bases from V and 5 bases from J, with 11 bases between.

The chain couples TRBV5-5 to TRBJ1-2; no clear D. V was pared by 0 bases and J by 3 bases, with 12 bases between. The CDR3 totals 15 residues. Germline CDR1 reads SGHKS; CDR2 reads YYEKEE (reference sequence). The CDR3 nucleotides read TGTGCCAGCAGCTTGGAGAGGGTCAGCTACTATGGCTACACCTTC. Its protein is CASSLERVSYYGYTF.

The CDR3 region has the DNA TGTGCCAGCAGCGTAGGGGCGGGGGATGAGCAGTTCTTC. As protein: CASSVGAGDEQFF. This chain links TRBV9 with TRBJ2-1; 7 bases are shared with TRBD2. This CDR3 spans 13 amino acids. The V segment lost 0 bases and the J segment 8 bases; nucleotides outside the gene matches: 2. Germline CDR1 reads SGDLS; CDR2 reads YYNGEE.

The V and J genes are TRBV19 and TRBJ1-1; the match to TRBD1 covers 9 bases. V lost 5 bases and J lost 0; bases outside the gene matches: 1. The CDR3 runs to 14 residues. Germline V gives CDR1 LNHDA, CDR2 SQIVND (reference sequence). CDR3 sequence: CASSWDRVNTEAFF. In DNA form, the CDR3 reads TGTGCCAGTAGTTGGGACAGGGTGAACACTGAAGCTTTCTTT.

V and J are TRBV21-1 and TRBJ2-3; whether TRBD2, the table's D call, matches the DNA was not checked. TRBV21-1 is tagged as a pseudogene. CDR3 length: 16 residues. CDR3 residues: CASPQVGVAGGDTQYF. The CDR3 nucleotides are TGTGCCAGCCCCCAAGTTGGGGTAGCGGGAGGTGATACGCAGTATTTT.

The chain is built from TRBV2 and TRBJ1-5; the D is unclear. The V and J ends lost 7 bases and 5 bases respectively, with 18 bases between them. Germline assignment: CDR1 SNHLY and CDR2 FYNNEI. The CDR3 spans 15 residues. The CDR3 sequence is CASTPGSRDDQPQHF. The CDR3 coding sequence is TGTGCCAGCACCCCCGGTTCGAGAGATGATCAGCCCCAGCATTTT.

The chain carries TRBV11-2 and TRBJ2-2; a possible D gene is TRBD1 (5 bases). Germline V lookup: CDR1 SGHAT, CDR2 FQNNGV. The CDR3 has 15 residues. The germline V and J ends were trimmed by 4 bases and 1 base, with 10 bases remaining between them. CDR3 sequence reads: CASSSDRLNTGELFF. In nucleotides, the CDR3 is TGTGCCAGCAGCTCCGACAGATTGAACACCGGGGAGCTGTTTTTT.

The chain is built from TRBV5-5 and TRBJ1-1; tentative D call: TRBD1 (5 bases). CDR1 and CDR2 (germline): SGHKS, YYEKEE (reference sequence). Trimming left V 3 bases short and J 4 bases short, with 13 bases between. This CDR3 is 14 amino acids long. The CDR3 DNA sequence: TGTGCCAGCAGCTCGTTTTTGGGGGGCACTGAAGCTTTCTTT. Translated: CASSSFLGGTEAFF.

The V gene is TRBV7-9, the J gene TRBJ1-2; 10 positions agree with TRBD1. Per the germline V gene, CDR1 is SEHNR and CDR2 is FQNEAQ (reference sequence). The V gene end was trimmed by 5 bases and the J gene end by 6 bases; junction bases not matched to a gene: 6. This CDR3 has 14 residues. Here the CDR3 DNA reads TGTGCCAGCAGCCGAATGACAGGGGGCGATGGCTACACCTTC. Translated, it gives CASSRMTGGDGYTF.

This chain joins TRBV2 and TRBJ1-1, with a tentative D call TRBD1 (5 bases). This CDR3 region has 15 residues. Per the germline V gene, CDR1 is SNHLY and CDR2 is FYNNEI. Trimming pared 0 bases from V and 4 bases from J, leaving 12 bases between. DNA for the CDR3: TGTGCCAGCAGTGAAGCCTGGGGGGAGAGCACTGAAGCTTTCTTT. It encodes CASSEAWGESTEAFF.